This TCR beta chain was sequenced during a study of T cell responses to AZD1222 COVID-19 vaccine. Regarding the study as a whole: Nearly half of the spike-specific TCRs reportedly recognize variant regions that carry no mutations.

As concerns this clone: Its antigen remains unidentified.

The repertoire was sequenced with immunoSEQ multiplex PCR; TCRdb's copy has only in-frame clones and lacks some. In the table there are some 150,000 clones, 85% to 95% of which are singletons. The germline gives CDR1 SNHLY, CDR2 FYNNEI. Trimming took off 6 bases at V and 6 bases at J, with 25 bases between the two ends. The CDR3 covers 17 residues. Sample: peripheral blood, taken on day 0 of AZD1222 vaccination. This clonotype was sampled from an adult in good health. V and J are TRBV2 and TRBJ2-3; D is possibly TRBD2 (6 bases). The CDR3: CASRSPAGRAGPDTQYF. CDR3 nucleotide sequence: TGTGCCAGCAGGAGTCCTGCGGGACGGGCCGGGCCCGATACGCAGTATTTT.